The rows below give T cell receptor beta chains drawn from one sample of a study of T cell responses to AZD1222 COVID-19 vaccine. This table comes from immunoSEQ multiplex PCR, and its TCRdb copy is limited to in-frame clones, with some not included. The data contain some 130,000 clones, about four fifths of them singletons. This specimen consisted of peripheral blood, obtained on day 0 of AZD1222 vaccination. Receptors originate from an adult in good health. CDR3s include the opening cysteine and the closing phenylalanine or tryptophan. Fields, in order: J gene, CDR3 length, V gene, D gene, clone size, CDR3 DNA, CDR3 protein. The D gene is left open where the match is weak. Some rows mark clone size as missing; the rest say once, few, many or name a class of expanded clone.

J: TRBJ1-6; length: 14; V: TRBV7-9; D: -; size: -; DNA: TGTGCCAGCAGCCTCAGGGCTTCGAATTCACCCCTCCACTTT; CDR3: CASSLRASNSPLHF
J: TRBJ1-3; length: 14; V: TRBV5-1; D: -; size: -; DNA: TGCGCCAGCAGCGGAGGGACACAAGGAAACACCATATATTTT; CDR3: CASSGGTQGNTIYF
J: TRBJ2-1; length: 11; V: TRBV24-1; D: TRBD1; size: -; DNA: TGTGCCACCAGTAAGGACAGGGGGTGGTTCTTC; CDR3: CATSKDRGWFF
J: TRBJ1-4; length: 17; V: TRBV19; D: TRBD1; size: -; DNA: TGTGCCAGTAGCCCGAGCCGTGACAGGGGGAGGAGTGAAAAACTGTTTTTT; CDR3: CASSPSRDRGRSEKLFF
J: TRBJ1-2; length: 15; V: TRBV13; D: TRBD1; size: -; DNA: TGTGCCAGCAGCCACTCCCGACAGGGGACGGGTGGCTACACCTTC; CDR3: CASSHSRQGTGGYTF
J: TRBJ2-5; length: 13; V: TRBV5-4; D: -; size: -; DNA: TGTGCCAGCAGCTTCAGCAGGGAACAGACCCAGTACTTC; CDR3: CASSFSREQTQYF
J: TRBJ1-2; length: 14; V: TRBV30; D: TRBD1; size: -; DNA: TGTGCCTGGATTAGAGAAGGGGGCAACTATGGCTACACCTTC; CDR3: CAWIREGGNYGYTF
J: TRBJ1-5; length: 14; V: TRBV2; D: TRBD1; size: -; DNA: TGTGCCACCTCCCGGACAGGGGGCAATCAGCCCCAGCATTTT; CDR3: CATSRTGGNQPQHF
J: TRBJ2-7; length: 16; V: TRBV7-8; D: TRBD1; size: -; DNA: TGTGCCAGCAGCTCTCCTTACCGGGACAGAGATTACGAGCAGTACTTC; CDR3: CASSSPYRDRDYEQYF
J: TRBJ1-1; length: 16; V: TRBV4-2; D: -; size: -; DNA: TGTGCCAGCAGCCCCCGGGCTGGAGGGGGGGGACTCGAAGCTTTCTTT; CDR3: CASSPRAGGGGLEAFF
J: TRBJ1-1; length: 16; V: TRBV25-1; D: -; size: -; DNA: TGTGCCAGCAGTGAAAGGACGGGAGGTGGTAGCACTGAAGCTTTCTTT; CDR3: CASSERTGGGSTEAFF
J: TRBJ1-2; length: 15; V: TRBV6-5; D: -; size: -; DNA: TGTGCCAGCAGGGGACCTGGACAGACTAACTATGGCTACACCTTC; CDR3: CASRGPGQTNYGYTF
J: TRBJ2-1; length: 16; V: TRBV19; D: TRBD2; size: -; DNA: TGTGCCAGTAGTATAGAACTAGCGGGGGAGAGGGATGAGCAGTTCTTC; CDR3: CASSIELAGERDEQFF
J: TRBJ2-1; length: 16; V: TRBV11-1; D: -; size: -; DNA: TGTGCCAGCAGCTTTGCCCGGACAGGATCTAGCGATGAGCAGTTCTTC; CDR3: CASSFARTGSSDEQFF
J: TRBJ1-2; length: 17; V: TRBV30; D: -; size: -; DNA: TGTGCCTGGAGTGCCGGACCGACCAATCCTCCTGACTATGGCTACACCTTC; CDR3: CAWSAGPTNPPDYGYTF
J: TRBJ2-7; length: 14; V: TRBV27; D: -; size: -; DNA: TGTGCCAGCAGCCCGAGTGGCCAACGCGACGAGCAGTACTTC; CDR3: CASSPSGQRDEQYF
J: TRBJ1-2; length: 14; V: TRBV5-6; D: -; size: -; DNA: TGTGCCAGCTCCCCACCCGAAAGGGACTATGGCTACACCTTC; CDR3: CASSPPERDYGYTF
J: TRBJ2-3; length: 14; V: TRBV2; D: -; size: -; DNA: TGTGCCAGCGGCGCGGGCCTTAGCACAGATACGCAGTATTTT; CDR3: CASGAGLSTDTQYF
J: TRBJ1-5; length: 19; V: TRBV15; D: -; size: -; DNA: TGTGCCACCAGCAGAGATCGAACGAGCGGAAGGACAGCGGATCAGCCCCAGCATTTT; CDR3: CATSRDRTSGRTADQPQHF
J: TRBJ1-3; length: 15; V: TRBV7-2; D: TRBD1; size: -; DNA: TGTGCCAGCAGCCCCCAGACAGGGTCCGGAAACACCATATATTTT; CDR3: CASSPQTGSGNTIYF
J: TRBJ2-1; length: 17; V: TRBV18; D: TRBD1; size: -; DNA: TGTGCCAGCTCACCACTGAAACGGGACAGGGATTACAATGAGCAGTTCTTC; CDR3: CASSPLKRDRDYNEQFF
J: TRBJ1-2; length: 13; V: TRBV7-3; D: -; size: -; DNA: TGTGCCAGCAGCTTAGGATCGGGCTATGGCTACACCTTC; CDR3: CASSLGSGYGYTF
J: TRBJ1-2; length: 16; V: TRBV27; D: -; size: once; DNA: TGTGCCAGCGCTATGGGGCAGCCCGCGCTATCCTATGGCTACACCTTC; CDR3: CASAMGQPALSYGYTF
J: TRBJ1-1; length: 13; V: TRBV6-6; D: -; size: -; DNA: TGTGCCAGCAGTTACAGTGGGGGGACTGAAGCTTTCTTT; CDR3: CASSYSGGTEAFF
J: TRBJ1-3; length: 13; V: TRBV10-3; D: -; size: -; DNA: TGTGCCATCCGACAGCCCTCTGGAAACACCATATATTTT; CDR3: CAIRQPSGNTIYF
J: TRBJ1-1; length: 14; V: TRBV30; D: TRBD1; size: -; DNA: TGTGCCTGGGAGATGGGACAGGGGAACACTGAAGCTTTCTTT; CDR3: CAWEMGQGNTEAFF
J: TRBJ2-2; length: 20; V: TRBV19; D: TRBD2; size: -; DNA: TGTGCCAGTAGTATCCGGCGGACTAGCGGGGAGCCAACGAGGGGCGGGGAGCTGTTTTTT; CDR3: CASSIRRTSGEPTRGGELFF
J: TRBJ1-1; length: 12; V: TRBV10-3; D: -; size: -; DNA: TGTGCCATCAGTCGGGGGTACACTGAAGCTTTCTTT; CDR3: CAISRGYTEAFF
J: TRBJ1-1; length: 14; V: TRBV19; D: -; size: -; DNA: TGTGCCAGTCTCGATTACCGGGAGAACACTGAAGCTTTCTTT; CDR3: CASLDYRENTEAFF
J: TRBJ1-6; length: 17; V: TRBV5-8; D: -; size: -; DNA: TGTGCCAGCAGCTTCGGCAGGAAACCCTCCTATAATTCACCCCTCCACTTT; CDR3: CASSFGRKPSYNSPLHF
J: TRBJ1-3; length: 14; V: TRBV5-1; D: -; size: once; DNA: TGCGCCAGCAGCACTCGGGCGGGGGCCGACACCATATATTTT; CDR3: CASSTRAGADTIYF
J: TRBJ2-3; length: 14; V: TRBV7-3; D: -; size: -; DNA: TGTGCCAGCAGCCCGAATTTAGGCACAGATACGCAGTATTTT; CDR3: CASSPNLGTDTQYF
J: TRBJ2-2; length: 16; V: TRBV24-1; D: -; size: -; DNA: TGTGCCACCAGTGATTTCGCCAGGGATGACACCGGGGAGCTGTTTTTT; CDR3: CATSDFARDDTGELFF
J: TRBJ1-3; length: 15; V: TRBV7-8; D: -; size: -; DNA: TGTGCCAGCAGCCGACAGGCCAGCTCTGGAAACACCATATATTTT; CDR3: CASSRQASSGNTIYF
J: TRBJ2-3; length: 15; V: TRBV28; D: TRBD1; size: -; DNA: TGTGCCAGCAGTTCTGGGACAGGGGGCACAGATACGCAGTATTTT; CDR3: CASSSGTGGTDTQYF
J: TRBJ2-1; length: 14; V: TRBV18; D: -; size: -; DNA: TGTGCCAGCTCACTGGTGAGGGGATTAGGTGAGCAGTTCTTC; CDR3: CASSLVRGLGEQFF
J: TRBJ2-3; length: 15; V: TRBV28; D: TRBD2; size: -; DNA: TGTGCCAGCGGGAGCGGGGGGGCCGAAGGAGATACGCAGTATTTT; CDR3: CASGSGGAEGDTQYF
J: TRBJ2-1; length: 16; V: TRBV5-4; D: TRBD2; size: -; DNA: TGTGCCAGCAGCTATAGCGGGGGCCACTCCTACAATGAGCAGTTCTTC; CDR3: CASSYSGGHSYNEQFF
J: TRBJ2-7; length: 14; V: TRBV5-1; D: -; size: -; DNA: TGCGCCAGCAGCCGCCAGGGCGGCTCCTACGAGCAGTACTTC; CDR3: CASSRQGGSYEQYF
J: TRBJ2-7; length: 12; V: TRBV19; D: -; size: -; DNA: TGTGCCAGTAGTGGGGGACTTGGCGAGCAGTACTTC; CDR3: CASSGGLGEQYF
J: TRBJ1-3; length: 11; V: TRBV30; D: -; size: -; DNA: TGTGCCTGGGGCTCTGGAAACACCATATATTTT; CDR3: CAWGSGNTIYF
J: TRBJ1-4; length: 16; V: TRBV18; D: -; size: once; DNA: TGTGCCAGCTCACCCCTCGCAAAGGGGGGGGATGAAAAACTGTTTTTT; CDR3: CASSPLAKGGDEKLFF
J: TRBJ1-2; length: 16; V: TRBV28; D: TRBD1; size: -; DNA: TGTGCCAGCAGTTGGGATACCGGGACAGGGTTTGTCGGCTACACCTTC; CDR3: CASSWDTGTGFVGYTF
J: TRBJ2-6; length: 17; V: TRBV6-1; D: -; size: -; DNA: TGTGCCAGCAGTGTATCCCTCCCAGGGACTGGGGCCAACGTCCTGACTTTC; CDR3: CASSVSLPGTGANVLTF
J: TRBJ1-4; length: 16; V: TRBV3-1/TRBV3-2; D: -; size: -; DNA: TGTGCCAGCAGCCGAGCTGAAGGGGATGCTAATGAAAAACTGTTTTTT; CDR3: CASSRAEGDANEKLFF
J: TRBJ1-2; length: 14; V: TRBV27; D: -; size: -; DNA: TGTGCCAGCAGTTTAGGGCCGCCGAACTATGGCTACACCTTC; CDR3: CASSLGPPNYGYTF
J: TRBJ2-7; length: 10; V: TRBV20-1; D: -; size: -; DNA: TGCAGTGCTAGTTTCCACGAGCAGTACTTC; CDR3: CSASFHEQYF
J: TRBJ1-1; length: 18; V: TRBV5-1; D: TRBD1; size: once; DNA: TGCGCCAGCAGCCGAGAGACAGGGAGGATTTTTATGGACACTGAAGCTTTCTTT; CDR3: CASSRETGRIFMDTEAFF
J: TRBJ2-1; length: 16; V: TRBV6-5; D: TRBD1; size: -; DNA: TGTGCCAGCAGTTACTCAACCAGGGGGCGAAGGGGTGAGCAGTTCTTC; CDR3: CASSYSTRGRRGEQFF
J: TRBJ1-2; length: 13; V: TRBV6-6; D: -; size: -; DNA: TGTGCCAGCAGTACCGGATCTAACTATGGCTACACCTTC; CDR3: CASSTGSNYGYTF
J: TRBJ2-1; length: 16; V: TRBV6-1; D: TRBD2; size: -; DNA: TGTGCCAGCAGTGAAGCGGCTAGCGGGGGGGCGAATGAGCAGTTCTTC; CDR3: CASSEAASGGANEQFF
J: TRBJ2-3; length: 16; V: TRBV5-1; D: -; size: -; DNA: TGCGCCAGCAGCTTGGACGGCAGAACTAGCACAGATACGCAGTATTTT; CDR3: CASSLDGRTSTDTQYF
J: TRBJ2-5; length: 14; V: TRBV19; D: -; size: -; DNA: TGTGCCAGTAGTATTAGACACCCTCCGGGGGCCCAGTACTTC; CDR3: CASSIRHPPGAQYF